This entry concerns a single T cell receptor (beta chain). These data belong to a study of OX40 agonist ivuxolimab in advanced cancers. Across the whole study: Ivuxolimab doses were 0.01, 0.1, 0.3, 1.5, 3 or 10 mg/kg every 2 weeks.

Repertoires were generated with immunoSEQ multiplex PCR, while TCRdb's copy carries only in-frame clones and drops some. The profile shows tens of thousands of clones, around 88% of them singletons. V dropped 7 bases and J dropped 1 base, with 10 bases sitting between them. Per germline, CDR1 LNHDA and CDR2 SQIVND (reference sequence). The CDR3 runs to 13 residues. Drawing of blood for sampling happened at baseline, at cycle 4 day 1, and at cycle 7 day 1. The specimen was CD4+ or CD8+ T cells sorted from blood, collected in a trial of the OX40 agonist ivuxolimab. The sequence was obtained from an adult with an advanced solid tumor such as melanoma, head and neck, liver or kidney cancer. The J gene is TRBJ1-1, the V gene TRBV19; tentative D call: TRBD1 (5 bases). CDR3 nucleotide sequence: TGTGCCAGTATCGCAGGGCGGAACACTGAAGCTTTCTTT. It is translated as CASIAGRNTEAFF.